Listed below are T cell receptor beta chains from one sample, sequenced in a study of cytomegalovirus exposure and HLA in healthy donors. Method: immunoSEQ multiplex PCR; TCRdb's copy keeps in-frame clones and lacks some. This sample has fewer than 200,000 clones, with 70% to 80% found just once. The sequenced sample was PBMCs. Every receptor here comes from a man in his 60s in good health and CMV-seronegative. CDR3s include the opening cysteine and the closing phenylalanine or tryptophan. D genes are given only for firm matches. Only some rows state a clone size, as once, few, many or a class for expanded clones.

D gene	V gene	clone size	J gene	CDR3 protein	CDR3 DNA
-	TRBV7-9	-	TRBJ2-1	CASSSQVNEQFF	TGTGCCAGCAGCTCTCAGGTCAATGAGCAGTTCTTC
-	TRBV6-5	-	TRBJ1-2	CASSLGGGAVLGYTF	TGTGCCAGCAGTTTGGGGGGGGGCGCAGTGCTTGGCTACACCTTC
-	TRBV6-1	-	TRBJ1-1	CASSEGGRGTEAFF	TGTGCCAGCAGTGAAGGCGGGAGAGGAACTGAAGCTTTCTTT
TRBD1	TRBV10-3	-	TRBJ1-5	CAISDWDRNQPQHF	TGTGCCATCAGTGACTGGGACAGGAATCAGCCCCAGCATTTT
-	TRBV5-6	-	TRBJ2-5	CASSHTGRAEETQYF	TGTGCCAGCAGCCATACAGGGAGGGCGGAAGAGACCCAGTACTTC
-	TRBV28	-	TRBJ2-7	CASGSEGRGSSYEQYF	TGTGCCAGCGGATCGGAAGGACGGGGGAGCTCCTACGAGCAGTACTTC
TRBD1	TRBV30	-	TRBJ2-2	CALDRDTGELFF	TGTGCGTTGGACAGGGACACCGGGGAGCTGTTTTTT
-	TRBV1	-	TRBJ2-5	CTSSQEPPSSETQYF	TGCACCAGCAGCCAAGAACCCCCTAGCTCTGAGACCCAGTACTTC
TRBD2	TRBV5-1	-	TRBJ2-1	CASSLGTSGVGGQFF	TGCGCCAGCAGCTTGGGGACTAGCGGGGTCGGGGGGCAGTTCTTC
TRBD2	TRBV12-5	-	TRBJ2-7	CASDLRGLADKGAYEQYF	TGTGCTAGTGACCTGCGGGGACTAGCGGACAAAGGGGCCTACGAGCAGTACTTC
TRBD1	TRBV5-1	-	TRBJ2-3	CASTPGDRGSADTQYF	TGCGCCAGCACCCCGGGGGACAGGGGTTCCGCAGATACGCAGTATTTT
TRBD2	TRBV9	-	TRBJ2-1	CASSVEASGYNEQFF	TGTGCCAGCAGCGTAGAGGCTAGCGGATACAATGAGCAGTTCTTC
TRBD2	TRBV7-9	-	TRBJ2-3	CASIGLAGRRGSTDTQYF	TGTGCCAGCATCGGACTAGCGGGAAGGCGTGGGAGCACAGATACGCAGTATTTT
-	TRBV5-4	-	TRBJ1-4	CASTNKDGTSFEKLFF	TGTGCCAGCACCAACAAGGACGGGACAAGTTTTGAAAAACTGTTTTTT
TRBD2	TRBV11-2	once	TRBJ2-2	CASSLLGGSMGGELFF	TGTGCCAGCAGCTTGCTAGGCGGGAGTATGGGCGGGGAGCTGTTTTTT
-	TRBV2	-	TRBJ2-5	CASSVQEGGLQETQYF	TGTGCCAGCAGTGTCCAGGAGGGGGGGTTACAAGAGACCCAGTACTTC
TRBD1	TRBV19	-	TRBJ1-2	CASSSVTGAMSGYTF	TGTGCCAGTAGTTCGGTCACAGGGGCTATGAGTGGCTACACCTTC
TRBD2	TRBV5-1	-	TRBJ2-2	CASSLSTSGDTGELFF	TGCGCCAGCAGCTTGTCCACTAGCGGAGACACCGGGGAGCTGTTTTTT
-	TRBV30	few	TRBJ2-3	CAWSLAGFTDTQYF	TGTGCCTGGAGTCTAGCCGGCTTCACAGATACGCAGTATTTT
-	TRBV4-3	-	TRBJ2-2	CASSQEGTSTGELFF	TGCGCCAGCAGCCAAGAAGGCACTAGCACTGGGGAGCTGTTTTTT
TRBD1	TRBV19	-	TRBJ1-2	CASLRDSLSGYGYTF	TGTGCCAGCCTCCGGGACAGCCTTTCTGGCTATGGCTACACCTTC
-	TRBV29-1	-	TRBJ2-2	CSVDYRNTGELFF	TGCAGCGTTGATTACAGGAACACCGGGGAGCTGTTTTTT
TRBD1	TRBV5-6	-	TRBJ2-1	CASSAGTGGWEQFF	TGTGCCAGCAGCGCGGGTACAGGGGGCTGGGAGCAGTTCTTC
TRBD2	TRBV10-3	-	TRBJ2-2	CAISEALAGSGELFF	TGTGCCATCAGTGAGGCTCTAGCGGGGTCTGGGGAGCTGTTTTTT
TRBD1	TRBV7-6	-	TRBJ2-5	CASSGAGGEETQYF	TGTGCCAGCAGCGGGGCAGGGGGCGAAGAGACCCAGTACTTC
TRBD1	TRBV5-6	-	TRBJ2-2	CASSWGQGHTGELFF	TGTGCCAGCAGCTGGGGACAGGGGCACACCGGGGAGCTGTTTTTT
-	TRBV6-5	-	TRBJ1-3	CASSTTGSSGNTIYF	TGTGCCAGCAGTACAACAGGGAGCTCTGGAAACACCATATATTTT
-	TRBV19	-	TRBJ2-1	CATNSAQGSYNEQFF	TGTGCCACTAACAGCGCCCAGGGCTCCTACAATGAGCAGTTCTTC
TRBD1	TRBV5-6	-	TRBJ1-2	CASSLPGTGLANYGYTF	TGTGCCAGCAGCTTACCCGGGACAGGGTTAGCTAACTATGGCTACACCTTC
TRBD1	TRBV18	few	TRBJ2-1	CASSLQGDEQFF	TGTGCCAGCTCACTCCAGGGGGATGAGCAGTTCTTC
TRBD1	TRBV5-1	-	TRBJ1-6	CASSPSGTGSSPLHF	TGCGCCAGCAGCCCATCCGGGACAGGGAGTTCACCCCTCCACTTT
-	TRBV6-1	-	TRBJ2-7	CASVFQEGFYEQYF	TGTGCCAGCGTATTCCAAGAGGGTTTCTACGAGCAGTACTTC
TRBD1	TRBV6-1	-	TRBJ2-7	CASRPGDRGYEQYF	TGTGCCAGCAGACCCGGGGACAGGGGCTACGAGCAGTACTTC
-	TRBV5-1	-	TRBJ1-1	CASSLSGTGNTEASF	TGCGCCAGCAGCTTGAGCGGGACCGGAAACACTGAAGCTTCCTTT
TRBD1	TRBV7-7	-	TRBJ2-7	CASSRTGTGSYEQYF	TGTGCTAGCAGCCGAACCGGGACAGGTTCCTACGAGCAGTACTTC
-	TRBV5-1	-	TRBJ2-7	CASSSPGQLSYEQYF	TGCGCCAGCAGCTCGCCAGGACAGCTATCCTACGAGCAGTACTTC
TRBD1	TRBV28	-	TRBJ2-2	CATQTRQGTNTGELFF	TGTGCCACCCAAACCCGACAGGGGACGAACACCGGGGAGCTGTTTTTT
-	TRBV9	-	TRBJ1-6	CASSTSAQANSPLHF	TGTGCCAGCAGCACTAGTGCACAAGCTAATTCACCCCTCCACTTT
-	TRBV5-1	-	TRBJ2-3	CASSLKSSGDSSDTQYF	TGCGCCAGCAGCTTGAAGTCGTCGGGAGATAGTTCAGATACGCAGTATTTT
-	TRBV4-1	-	TRBJ2-5	CASSHQDTYQETQYF	TGCGCCAGCAGCCATCAGGACACCTACCAAGAGACCCAGTACTTC
TRBD2	TRBV7-6	-	TRBJ2-1	CASSLEVRTSGSSHEQFF	TGTGCCAGCAGCTTAGAAGTGAGGACTAGCGGGAGTTCCCATGAGCAGTTCTTC
-	TRBV14	-	TRBJ2-7	CASSPQAGHYEQYF	TGTGCCAGCAGCCCCCAGGCAGGGCATTACGAGCAGTACTTC
TRBD1	TRBV5-1	-	TRBJ1-2	CASSLVLQGAHGYTF	TGCGCCAGCAGCTTGGTTCTGCAGGGGGCGCATGGCTACACCTTC
-	TRBV7-2	-	TRBJ1-2	CASSLNAGYGYTF	TGTGCCAGCAGCTTAAATGCCGGCTATGGCTACACCTTC
TRBD2	TRBV5-1	-	TRBJ2-1	CASSSRTSINEQFF	TGCGCCAGCAGCTCGCGGACTAGTATCAATGAGCAGTTCTTC
TRBD1	TRBV2	-	TRBJ2-7	CASSEGDRGYEQYF	TGTGCCAGCAGTGAAGGGGACAGGGGCTACGAGCAGTACTTC
TRBD2	TRBV25-1	-	TRBJ2-5	CASSEPSGGPETQYF	TGTGCCAGCAGTGAGCCTAGCGGGGGGCCAGAGACCCAGTACTTC
TRBD1	TRBV30	-	TRBJ2-7	CAWRDTGVGEQYF	TGTGCCTGGAGGGACACAGGGGTCGGCGAGCAGTACTTC
TRBD2	TRBV7-8	-	TRBJ2-7	CASSWGGGYEQYF	TGTGCCAGCAGCTGGGGCGGGGGGTACGAGCAGTACTTC
TRBD1	TRBV27	-	TRBJ1-2	CASSSIRGRDYGYTF	TGTGCCAGCAGTTCGATCAGGGGGCGCGACTATGGCTACACCTTC
-	TRBV11-2	-	TRBJ2-7	CASSLGGRLYEQYF	TGTGCCAGCAGCTTAGGGGGGAGGCTCTACGAGCAGTACTTC
TRBD1	TRBV9	-	TRBJ2-7	CASSVAGTGFYEQYF	TGTGCCAGCAGCGTGGCCGGGACAGGGTTCTACGAGCAGTACTTC